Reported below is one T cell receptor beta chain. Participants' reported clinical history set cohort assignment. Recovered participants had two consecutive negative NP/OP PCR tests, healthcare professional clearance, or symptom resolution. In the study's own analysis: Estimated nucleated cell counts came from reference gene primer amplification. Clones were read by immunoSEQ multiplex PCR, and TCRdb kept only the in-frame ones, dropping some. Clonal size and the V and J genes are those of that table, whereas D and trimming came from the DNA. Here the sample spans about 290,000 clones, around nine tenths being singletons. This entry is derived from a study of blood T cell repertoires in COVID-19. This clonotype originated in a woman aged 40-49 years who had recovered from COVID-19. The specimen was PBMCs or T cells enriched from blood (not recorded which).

The CDR3 sequence is CASSFSGEREQYF. Here the CDR3 DNA reads TGTGCCAGCAGTTTTAGCGGGGAGCGGGAGCAGTACTTC. The chain joins TRBV27 to TRBJ2-7, with 8 bases lining up with TRBD2. The CDR3 is 13 residues long. The trim removed 3 bases at V and 7 bases at J, leaving 5 bases unmatched. Germline assignment: CDR1 MNHEY and CDR2 SMNVEV (reference sequence).